This T cell receptor beta chain was profiled in a study of read filtering for tumor transcriptome and immune sequencing. Study overall: The cohort had some 16 men and over eleven women aged about 45 to 80, mean roughly 66 years. By R-ISS, stages I, II and III held approximately 8, 16 and 7 patients. Transcriptome libraries were built from DNase-treated RNA.

This library used roughly 400 ng RNA and molecular barcoded adaptors spanning alpha/delta and beta/gamma chains. MiXCR was run by TCRdb on the reads, yielding one entry per CDR3 protein. The sample holds some 140,000 distinct CDR3 sequences, around 14% seen once. This clonotype has at least ten counts. CDR3 size: 13 residues. Trimming took 4 bases from V and 10 from J, leaving 14 bases between them. Germline V lookup: CDR1 KGHDR, CDR2 SFDVKD. The TCR originated in a donor at least 40 years old with multiple myeloma. The specimen sequenced was a population of CD138-negative cells sorted from bone marrow. The chain uses TRBV24-1 and TRBJ2-3, with D possibly being TRBD2 (7 bases). CDR3 nucleotide sequence: TGTGCCACCAGTGACGGGGGGCCCGGATCGCAGTATTTT. Translating it yields CATSDGGPGSQYF.